Each of the 32 T cell receptor beta chains below was sequenced from the same sample in a study of OX40 agonist ivuxolimab in advanced cancers. This table comes from immunoSEQ multiplex PCR, and its TCRdb copy is limited to in-frame clones, with some not included. The profile covers just over 14,000 clones, with 65% to 80% appearing a single time and roughly 35% taken by the ten largest. The input for sequencing was CD4+ or CD8+ T cells sorted from blood, taken in a trial of the OX40 agonist ivuxolimab. The origin of the receptors is an adult with an advanced solid tumor such as melanoma, head and neck, liver or kidney cancer.

The chain combines TRBV5-6 with TRBJ2-3; D tentatively fits TRBD1 or TRBD2 (6 bases each). Per the germline V gene, CDR1 is SGHDT and CDR2 is YYEEEE. The CDR3 is 12 amino acids. Between the trimmed V and J ends, which lost 7 bases and 5 bases, there was a span of 11 bases. CDR3 amino acids: CASGRGGDTQYF. The CDR3 coding sequence is TGTGCCAGCGGCAGGGGAGGAGATACGCAGTATTTT.

By share, this clone ranks as medium-sized. This chain joins TRBV15 and TRBJ2-5, with D uncertain. V was cut by 1 base and J by 4 bases, with 4 bases left in between. Germline V CDR1 and CDR2: LNHNV, YYDKDF (reference sequence). The length of the CDR3 is 12 residues. The CDR3 DNA reads as TGTGCCACCAGCAGAGGTCGAGAGACCCAGTACTTC. This gives the protein CATSRGRETQYF.

The genes are TRBV7-3 and TRBJ2-1; the D gene is possibly TRBD1 (6 bases). V was cut by 2 bases and J by 9 bases, with 14 bases left in between. CDR1 and CDR2 from the germline V gene are SGHTA and FQGTGA. The CDR3 has 14 amino acids. CDR3: CASSLPFGQSEQFF. The CDR3 DNA reads as TGTGCCAGCAGCTTACCCTTTGGACAGAGTGAGCAGTTCTTC.

This rearrangement joins TRBV5-6 to TRBJ2-3; no reliable D call. There are 14 residues in the CDR3. Germline-derived CDR1 and CDR2 are SGHDT and YYEEEE. V was pared by 0 bases and J by 6 bases, with 11 bases between. The CDR3 here is CASSLASRRDTQYF. The CDR3 DNA follows: TGTGCCAGCAGCTTGGCGTCCCGGCGGGATACGCAGTATTTT.

In this sample, this clone turned up a few times. This chain joins TRBV5-6 and TRBJ1-6; D gene unclear. Trimming took off 4 bases at V and 5 bases at J, with 7 bases between the two ends. CDR1 SGHDT and CDR2 YYEEEE come from the germline V gene. This CDR3 is built from 13 residues. In nucleotides, the CDR3 is TGTGCCAGCAGCCGCTATGATAATTCACCCCTCCACTTT. Translation gives CASSRYDNSPLHF.

This chain uses TRBV7-6 with TRBJ2-1, with 9 bases matching TRBD2. The CDR3 contains 19 residues. Germline assignment: CDR1 SGHVS and CDR2 FNYEAQ. V was clipped by 3 bases and J by 5 bases; unmatched bases: 17. The CDR3 region has the DNA TGTGCCAGCAGCTTCCGGGACACTTTAGCGGGAGTAGAGCACAATGAGCAGTTCTTC. Protein sequence: CASSFRDTLAGVEHNEQFF. Complete variable domain (other parts from reference TRBV7-6 and TRBJ2-1): GAGVSQSPRYKVTKRGQDVALRCDPISGHVSLYWYRQALGQGPEFLTYFNYEAQQDKSGLPNDRFSAERPEGSISTLTIQRTEQRDSAMYRCASSFRDTLAGVEHNEQFFGPGTRLTVL.

This clone has just a few counts. The rearrangement joins TRBV29-1 to TRBJ2-6, with D maybe TRBD1 (5 bases). The CDR3 length is 14 residues. Germline V gives CDR1 SQVTM, CDR2 ANQGSEA. V lost 0 bases, J lost 5 bases, and 8 bases lay in between. This CDR3 is CSVEDRTRANVLTF. DNA of the CDR3: TGCAGCGTTGAAGATAGGACACGGGCCAACGTCCTGACTTTC. Looking up the rest from reference TRBV29-1 and TRBJ2-6 gives the full variable domain: SAVISQKPSRDICQRGTSLTIQCQVDSQVTMMFWYRQQPGQSLTLIATANQGSEATYESGFVIDKFPISRPNLTFSTLTVSNMSPEDSSIYLCSVEDRTRANVLTFGAGSRLTVL.

V is TRBV13 and J is TRBJ2-1, with 7 nucleotides matching TRBD2. Germline V CDR1 and CDR2: PRHDT, FYEKMQ (reference sequence). CDR3 length: 15 residues. Unmatched junction bases numbered 6, after V lost 5 bases and J lost 2 bases. Written as DNA, the CDR3 is TGTGCCAGCAGCCCCCGGACTAGGGCCTACAATGAGCAGTTCTTC. Translated, it gives CASSPRTRAYNEQFF.

This clone was observed a single time. The rearrangement links TRBV6-4 to TRBJ2-7; TRBD2 aligns across 10 bases. The CDR3 totals 15 residues. Germline lookup yields CDR1 MRHNA and CDR2 SNTAGT. With 2 bases clipped from V and 6 bases from J, the junction kept 7 bases outside the gene matches. The CDR3 region is CASSDEAGGPTEQYF. The CDR3 DNA sequence: TGTGCCAGCAGTGACGAAGCGGGAGGGCCAACCGAGCAGTACTTC.

As DNA, the CDR3 is TGTGCCAGCAGTTTATCGAGGGCGGGAGTGTCCCACGAGCAGTACTTC. This encodes CASSLSRAGVSHEQYF. The genes are TRBV27 and TRBJ2-7; TRBD2 matches 7 bases. Germline-derived CDR1 and CDR2 are MNHEY and SMNVEV (reference sequence). This CDR3 has 16 amino acids. Trimming took 0 bases from V and 5 from J; bases not matched to a gene: 10.

J is TRBJ2-1 and V is TRBV5-1, with 10 bases aligning to TRBD2. The germline V gene has CDR1 SGHRS and CDR2 YFSETQ. This CDR3 is built from 17 residues. The V and J ends lost 3 bases and 3 bases, in that order; junction bases with no gene match: 9. The CDR3 is CASSWAEREGIYNEQFF. In nucleotides, the CDR3 is TGCGCCAGCAGCTGGGCCGAGCGGGAGGGCATCTACAATGAGCAGTTCTTC.

The gene calls are TRBV7-9 and TRBJ2-7, with D tentatively TRBD2 (6 bases). Germline lookup yields CDR1 SEHNR and CDR2 FQNEAQ (reference sequence). CDR3 length equals 15 residues. Trimming took off 5 bases at V and 2 bases at J, with 16 bases between the two ends. The CDR3 nucleotides read TGTGCCAGCAGCCCCTCAGGAGGGGCAACCTACGAGCAGTACTTC. This translates into CASSPSGGATYEQYF.

Relative to its sample, this clone is medium-sized. V usage is TRBV6-1 and J usage is TRBJ2-7; no clear D. This CDR3 contains 13 residues. CDR1 is MNHNS, CDR2 SASEGT, per germline. V lost 0 bases and J lost 7, with 10 bases in between. In DNA, the CDR3 is TGTGCCAGCAGTGAAGCATCCGAGCAGGAGCAGTACTTC. Amino acid sequence: CASSEASEQEQYF.

This rearrangement joins TRBV27 to TRBJ2-7, with D maybe TRBD1 (5 bases). The V gene lost 2 bases and the J gene lost 3 bases, with 20 bases spanning the gap. The CDR3 is 17 residues long. Germline V gene lookup returns CDR1 MNHEY and CDR2 SMNVEV (reference sequence). As DNA, the CDR3 is TGTGCCAGCAGTTTAGTTGGTGGCAGGACAAGACTCTACGAGCAGTACTTC. Translation gives CASSLVGGRTRLYEQYF.

The sample holds a few counts of this clone. The chain has TRBV19 and TRBJ1-2; TRBD1 might be the D (6 bases). CDR1 LNHDA and CDR2 SQIVND come from the germline V gene (reference sequence). The CDR3 sequence is 19 residues long. With 4 bases removed from V and 4 bases from J, the gap between germline ends came to 28 bases. Written as DNA, the CDR3 is TGTGCCAGTAGTACGCACGAGACAGGAGTACTATTCTATGGCTATGGCTACACCTTC. Protein sequence: CASSTHETGVLFYGYGYTF.

This clone was counted between two and nine times. The V call is TRBV28, the J call TRBJ1-3; TRBD1 matches at 8 bases. CDR3 size: 15 residues. J was trimmed by 0 bases and V by 6 bases; bases with no gene match: 4. CDR1 and CDR2 (germline): MDHEN, SYDVKM. For the CDR3, the DNA is TGTGCCAGCAGCCCACAGGGGGTCTCTGGAAACACCATATATTTT. This translates into CASSPQGVSGNTIYF.

The V gene is TRBV11-2, the J gene TRBJ1-5, with a possible D match to TRBD1 (5 bases). This CDR3 region has 15 residues. Germline-derived CDR1 and CDR2 are SGHAT and FQNNGV. V was cut by 1 base and J by 7 bases, with 14 bases left in between. The CDR3 here is CASSLAGGFLQPQHF. CDR3 sequence (DNA): TGTGCCAGCAGCTTAGCCGGGGGATTCTTGCAGCCCCAGCATTTT.

The chain uses TRBV6-1 and TRBJ2-5; possibly TRBD2 for D (7 bases). This CDR3 is built from 15 residues. From germline, CDR1 is MNHNS and CDR2 SASEGT. V dropped 7 bases and J dropped 2 bases, with 17 bases sitting between them. The CDR3 protein is CASNPRGARQETQYF. The CDR3 DNA follows: TGTGCCAGCAACCCACGGGGGGCCCGACAAGAGACCCAGTACTTC.

The rearrangement links TRBV28 to TRBJ1-2; D unclear. From germline, CDR1 is MDHEN and CDR2 SYDVKM. Trimming removed 3 bases from V and 8 bases from J, with 22 bases in between. The CDR3 consists of 16 residues. The CDR3 DNA sequence: TGTGCCAGCAGTTTCCCTAGCGGGCACACGAGTCGGGGCTACACCTTC. Translating gives CASSFPSGHTSRGYTF.

This clone was recorded only once. The genes are TRBV27 and TRBJ2-7; a weak D match, TRBD1 (6 bases). Germline CDR1 MNHEY, CDR2 SMNVEV (reference sequence). This CDR3 spans 15 amino acids. V was pared by 7 bases and J by 6 bases, with 22 bases between. DNA for the CDR3: TGTGCCAGCACCCACCCCGCGACAGGCCACGGCGAGCAGTACTTC. Its protein product is CASTHPATGHGEQYF.

This chain links TRBV7-3 with TRBJ1-1, with 10 positions matching TRBD1. The CDR3 is 14 residues long. J gave up 5 bases and V 5 bases, and 5 bases lay outside the gene matches. Germline V gives CDR1 SGHTA, CDR2 FQGTGA. CDR3 in amino acids: CASSPGTGETEAFF. Written as DNA, the CDR3 is TGTGCCAGCAGCCCAGGGACAGGGGAAACTGAAGCTTTCTTT.

CDR3 DNA: TGTGCCATCAGTGATTCAGGGGATTTGATCAATGAGCAGTTCTTC. Encoded protein: CAISDSGDLINEQFF. This chain links TRBV10-3 with TRBJ2-1; tentatively, D is TRBD1 (6 bases). Germline V lookup: CDR1 ENHRY, CDR2 SYGVKD. This CDR3 comprises 15 residues. V was clipped by 3 bases and J by 6 bases, with 15 bases between them.

The genes are TRBV9 and TRBJ2-1; D call uncertain. Germline V gene lookup returns CDR1 SGDLS and CDR2 YYNGEE. Trimming took off 1 base at V and 6 bases at J, with 5 bases between the two ends. This CDR3 spans 12 amino acids. CDR3 loop: CASSVWGNEQFF. The CDR3 nucleotides read TGTGCCAGCAGCGTATGGGGCAATGAGCAGTTCTTC. Full variable domain (remainder filled in from reference TRBV9 and TRBJ2-1): DSGVTQTPKHLITATGQRVTLRCSPRSGDLSVYWYQQSLDQGLQFLIQYYNGEERAKGNILERFSAQQFPDLHSELNLSSLELGDSALYFCASSVWGNEQFFGPGTRLTVL.

This clone has more than one count but fewer than ten. The chain employs TRBV15 and TRBJ2-7; D is uncertain. Trimming pared 1 base from V and 6 bases from J, leaving 10 bases between. CDR3 length: 13 residues. The V gene's germline CDR1 is LNHNV and CDR2 YYDKDF (reference sequence). DNA of the CDR3: TGTGCCACCAGCAGAGTTCCAGGTGCCGAGCAGTACTTC. Protein: CATSRVPGAEQYF.

The chain couples TRBV11-2 to TRBJ2-1; D might be TRBD2 (6 bases). Germline values: CDR1 SGHAT, CDR2 FQNNGV. The CDR3 sequence is 13 residues long. With 1 base removed from V and 9 bases from J, the gap between germline ends came to 10 bases. The CDR3 region has the DNA TGTGCCAGCAGCTTAGCCGGGGGATCTGAGCAGTTCTTC. The encoded protein is CASSLAGGSEQFF.

The rearrangement uses TRBV4-1 and TRBJ2-7; maybe TRBD1 (5 bases). Germline CDR1 and CDR2: MGHRA and YSYEKL. The CDR3 covers 14 residues. Trimming left V 5 bases short and J 3 bases short, with 14 bases between. CDR3 amino acids: CASSSQAGNYEQYF. The CDR3 DNA sequence: TGCGCCAGCAGCTCTCAGGCAGGGAACTACGAGCAGTACTTC.

The chain recombines TRBV29-1 with TRBJ1-4; D is possibly TRBD1 (6 bases). The CDR3 has 16 residues. The ends were cut back, 7 bases at V and 5 bases at J, with 23 bases in the middle. Germline loops: CDR1 SQVTM, CDR2 ANQGSEA. The CDR3 here is CSAQGSPKEINEKLFF. The DNA of the CDR3 is TGCAGCGCCCAGGGGTCCCCCAAGGAGATAAATGAAAAACTGTTTTTT.

The chain joins TRBV5-6 to TRBJ1-2; D uncertain. The V and J ends lost 0 bases and 2 bases respectively, with 8 bases between them. Germline lookup yields CDR1 SGHDT and CDR2 YYEEEE. This CDR3 has 14 residues. CDR3 amino acids: CASSLVGENYGYTF. The CDR3 DNA reads TGTGCCAGCAGCTTGGTCGGGGAGAACTATGGCTACACCTTC.

This chain uses TRBV6-1 with TRBJ2-4; 7 bases are shared with TRBD2. Germline trimming cut 3 bases from V and 8 bases from J; bases unmatched to any gene: 10. The CDR3 has 15 residues. Germline V lookup: CDR1 MNHNS, CDR2 SASEGT. CDR3 sequence reads: CASSDLGLDADIQYF. The CDR3 DNA sequence: TGTGCCAGCAGTGACCTCGGACTAGACGCGGACATTCAGTACTTC.

This sequence joins TRBV7-2 and TRBJ2-7; the D gene is possibly TRBD1 (6 bases). V was cut by 1 base and J by 3 bases, with 13 bases left in between. Germline-derived CDR1 and CDR2 are SGHTA and FQGNSA. The CDR3 consists of 15 residues. The CDR3 reads CASSLEVQGGYEQYF. The CDR3 coding sequence is TGTGCCAGCAGCTTAGAAGTACAGGGCGGCTACGAGCAGTACTTC.

The chain links TRBV11-3 to TRBJ2-7, with a tentative D call TRBD2 (5 bases). CDR3 length: 16 amino acids. Germline-derived CDR1 and CDR2 are SGHNT and YENEEA. V lost 5 bases, J lost 3 bases, and 20 bases lay in between. This chain's CDR3 is CASSPTLWGVLYEQYF. In nucleotides, the CDR3 is TGTGCCAGCAGCCCAACTTTGTGGGGAGTTCTCTACGAGCAGTACTTC.

This clone was observed a few times. The V and J genes are TRBV6-4 and TRBJ2-3, with unresolved D. Germline V lookup: CDR1 MRHNA, CDR2 SNTAGT. The CDR3 runs 14 residues. V was clipped by 0 bases and J by 0 bases, with 4 bases between them. CDR3 amino acids: CASSDSSSTDTQYF. CDR3 in DNA: TGTGCCAGCAGTGACTCTAGCAGCACAGATACGCAGTATTTT.